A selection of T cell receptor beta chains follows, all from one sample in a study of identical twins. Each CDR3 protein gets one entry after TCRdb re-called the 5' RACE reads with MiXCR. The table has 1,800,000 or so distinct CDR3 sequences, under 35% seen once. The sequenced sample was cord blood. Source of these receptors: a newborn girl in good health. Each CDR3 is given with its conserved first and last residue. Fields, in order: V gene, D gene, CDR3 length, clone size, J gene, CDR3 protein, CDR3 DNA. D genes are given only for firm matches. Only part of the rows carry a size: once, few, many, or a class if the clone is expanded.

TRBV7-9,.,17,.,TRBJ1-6,CASSLEAISSYNSPLHF,TGTGCCAGCAGCTTAGAGGCTATTAGCTCCTATAATTCACCCCTCCACTTT
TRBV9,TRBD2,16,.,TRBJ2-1,CASSVGTSWGDNEQFF,TGTGCCAGCAGCGTAGGGACTAGCTGGGGGGACAATGAGCAGTTCTTC
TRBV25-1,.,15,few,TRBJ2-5,CASTGTEGLWETQYF,TGTGCCAGTACAGGGACCGAGGGATTATGGGAGACCCAGTACTTC
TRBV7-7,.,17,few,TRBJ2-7,CASRKTGGANIPYEQYF,TGTGCCAGCCGCAAAACTGGGGGGGCCAATATTCCCTACGAGCAGTACTTC
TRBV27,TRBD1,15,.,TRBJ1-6,CASSFTDRDNSPLHF,TGTGCCAGCAGTTTCACGGACAGGGATAATTCACCCCTCCACTTT
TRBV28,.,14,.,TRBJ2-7,CATLATGTLYEQYF,TGTGCCACCCTAGCCACCGGGACTCTATACGAGCAGTACTTC
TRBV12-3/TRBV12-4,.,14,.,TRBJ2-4,CASIGTGPWDIQYF,TGTGCCAGCATAGGTACAGGGCCTTGGGACATTCAGTACTTC
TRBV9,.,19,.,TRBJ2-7,CASSVDASLSDGGLREQYF,TGTGCCAGCAGCGTCGACGCCAGCCTTTCGGACGGAGGTCTGCGCGAGCAGTACTTC
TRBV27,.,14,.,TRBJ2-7,CASSLTSPYNEQYF,TGTGCCAGCAGTTTAACTAGCCCCTACAATGAGCAGTACTTC
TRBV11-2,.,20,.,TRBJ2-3,CASSLYTPRLGASRTDTQYF,TGTGCCAGCAGCTTATATACCCCCAGACTCGGCGCCTCGCGCACAGATACGCAGTATTTT